This T cell receptor beta chain was captured by sequencing in a study of tumor-infiltrating lymphocytes in primary liver carcinoma. Whole-study context: Male and female patients aged 30 to 69 years made up the cohort.

The germline V gene has CDR1 MNHEY and CDR2 SVGAGI. The CDR3 spans 14 residues. Extraction of RNA together with DNA used about 17-30 mg of unsorted bulk tissue. Ten or more counts support this clonotype. The antigen is undetermined. The junction differs from germline at one of its ends, possibly a read error. Study-level points and caveats: Merely about 8-24% of top clones occurred in all five tumor regions.

A constant-region primer primed TCR beta cDNA synthesis from 500 ng of total RNA. Three nested multiplex PCR rounds, a slightly modified ARM-PCR method, built the TCR beta libraries. TRBV1-TRBV30 forward and Cbeta reverse primers drove the first two roughly 10-cycle rounds. TCRdb called the multiplex PCR reads again in MiXCR, with one record for every CDR3 protein. The data contain 50,000 to 65,000 distinct CDR3 sequences, about two thirds of them seen just once; the ten biggest clones take up roughly 40%. The chain has TRBV6-5 and TRBJ1-5, with TRBD1 as a possible D gene (6 bases). Material: liver tumor tissue from sampling region 4. Noted subset: tumor region T4, right-lateral pole. This clonotype was sampled from a man aged 40-55 years with primary liver carcinoma and hepatitis B virus infection. CDR3 bases: TGTGCCAGCAGTCTCAAGGGGGGAAATCAGGCCCAGCATTTT. This codes for CASSLKGGNQAQHF.